Listed below are T cell receptor beta chains from one sample, sequenced in a study of blood T cells in healthy people across ages. TCRdb re-derived calls from the 5' RACE reads in MiXCR, one entry per CDR3 protein. This sample has about 1.1 million distinct CDR3 sequences; 35% to 40% occur once, and the top ten carry around 12%. Sequenced input: blood. These receptor sequences come from a man between 18 and 35 years old in good health. Each CDR3 is given with its conserved first and last residue. Fields, in order: J gene, clone size, V gene, D gene, CDR3 protein, CDR3 DNA. D genes are given only for firm matches. Clone size is stated in some rows and not others, as once, few, many or a class when expanded.

TRBJ1-2	few	TRBV29-1	NA	CSVEETLGTEFYTF	TGCAGCGTTGAAGAGACCCTCGGGACGGAATTCTACACCTTC
TRBJ2-1	few	TRBV11-2	TRBD1	CASSSVGTGYYEQFF	TGTGCCAGCAGCTCCGTTGGGACAGGGTATTATGAGCAGTTCTTC
TRBJ1-1	few	TRBV4-3	NA	CASSHGWGGNTEAFF	TGCGCCAGCAGCCACGGGTGGGGCGGGAACACTGAAGCTTTCTTT
TRBJ2-1	NA	TRBV12-3/TRBV12-4	TRBD2	CASSGLAGNGEQFF	TGTGCCAGCAGCGGACTAGCGGGAAATGGTGAGCAGTTCTTC
TRBJ2-1	few	TRBV7-8	NA	CASSAWNEGIFYNEQFF	TGTGCCAGCAGCGCTTGGAATGAGGGCATATTCTACAATGAGCAGTTCTTC
TRBJ1-1	NA	TRBV20-1	NA	CSARDLAGRNTEAFF	TGCAGTGCTAGAGATCTTGCGGGGAGGAACACTGAAGCTTTCTTT
TRBJ2-5	NA	TRBV28	TRBD1	CASRPGQGTTYNEQYF	TGTGCCAGCAGGCCAGGACAGGGGACGACCTACAATGAGCAGTACTTC
TRBJ1-2	NA	TRBV2	TRBD1	CASGTGRGSANYGYTF	TGTGCCAGCGGAACAGGCAGGGGGAGCGCTAACTATGGCTACACCTTC
TRBJ2-7	few	TRBV2	TRBD1	CASSFKPGQGYEQYF	TGTGCCAGCAGCTTTAAACCGGGACAGGGCTACGAGCAGTACTTC
TRBJ2-7	NA	TRBV11-2	TRBD2	CASSLELAGGLNYNEQYF	TGTGCCAGCAGCTTGGAGCTAGCGGGGGGGCTTAACTACAATGAGCAGTACTTC
TRBJ2-1	few	TRBV10-3	TRBD2	CAISEASGGYNEQFF	TGTGCCATCAGTGAGGCCAGCGGGGGTTACAATGAGCAGTTCTTC
TRBJ1-1	once	TRBV19	TRBD1	CASSSSTGYTEAFF	TGTGCCAGTAGTTCTTCGACAGGGTACACTGAAGCTTTCTTT
TRBJ2-7	NA	TRBV18	NA	CASSPPRGALRSNEQYF	TGTGCCAGCTCACCACCGAGAGGTGCCCTTCGTTCCAATGAGCAGTACTTC
TRBJ2-3	few	TRBV4-3	NA	CTSSQKQGRLTDTQYF	TGCACCAGCAGCCAGAAACAGGGAAGACTCACAGATACGCAGTATTTT
TRBJ1-1	once	TRBV15	NA	CATSRDRPEGEAFF	TGTGCCACCAGCAGAGATCGGCCCGAAGGTGAAGCTTTCTTT